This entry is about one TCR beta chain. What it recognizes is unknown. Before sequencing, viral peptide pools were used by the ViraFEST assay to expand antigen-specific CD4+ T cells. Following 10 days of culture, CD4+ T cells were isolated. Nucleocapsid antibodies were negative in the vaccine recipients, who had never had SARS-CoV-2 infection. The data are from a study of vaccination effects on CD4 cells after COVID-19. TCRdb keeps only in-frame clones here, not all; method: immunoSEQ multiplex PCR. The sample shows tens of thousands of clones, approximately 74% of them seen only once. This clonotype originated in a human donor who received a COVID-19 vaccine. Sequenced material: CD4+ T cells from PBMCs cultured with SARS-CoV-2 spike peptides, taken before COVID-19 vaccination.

The CDR3 DNA reads TGTGCCAGCAGCTTAGGAGAGCGGGGGGTCCAAGAGACCCAGTACTTC. It codes for CASSLGERGVQETQYF. The V and J genes are TRBV7-9 and TRBJ2-5; 9 nucleotides agree with TRBD2. The CDR3 runs to 16 residues. Looked up from germline, CDR1 is SEHNR and CDR2 is FQNEAQ (reference sequence). V gave up 1 base and J gave up 1 base; unmatched junction bases: 4.